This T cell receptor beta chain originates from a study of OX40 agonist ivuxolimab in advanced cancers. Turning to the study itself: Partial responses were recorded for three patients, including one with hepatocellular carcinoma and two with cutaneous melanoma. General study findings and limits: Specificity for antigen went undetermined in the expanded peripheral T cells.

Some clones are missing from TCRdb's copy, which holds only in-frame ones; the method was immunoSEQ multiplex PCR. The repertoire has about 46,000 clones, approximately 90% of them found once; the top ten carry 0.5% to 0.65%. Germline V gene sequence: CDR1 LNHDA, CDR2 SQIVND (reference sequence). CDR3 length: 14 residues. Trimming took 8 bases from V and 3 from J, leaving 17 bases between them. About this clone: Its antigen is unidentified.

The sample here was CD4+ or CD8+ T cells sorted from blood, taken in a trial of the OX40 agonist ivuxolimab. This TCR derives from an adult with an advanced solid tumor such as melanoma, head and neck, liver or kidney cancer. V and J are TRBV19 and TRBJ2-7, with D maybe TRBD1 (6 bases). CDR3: CASQKGVTDYEQYF. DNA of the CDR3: TGTGCCAGTCAAAAGGGGGTGACAGACTACGAGCAGTACTTC.